What follows are 29 T cell receptor beta chains derived from one specimen sequenced in a study of T cell changes during pregnancy in multiple sclerosis. Some clones are missing from TCRdb's copy, which holds only in-frame ones; the method was immunoSEQ multiplex PCR. The sample carries about 38,000 clones, more than 85% recorded once. The material was CD8+ T cells from peripheral blood mononuclear cells, obtained after pregnancy. These receptors were taken from a female donor with multiple sclerosis, enrolled in a pregnancy study.

The chain uses TRBV19 and TRBJ2-3; 13 nucleotides align to TRBD2. Per the germline V gene, CDR1 is LNHDA and CDR2 is SQIVND (reference sequence). V dropped 3 bases and J dropped 0; count of bases not matched to a gene: 12. The CDR3 runs to 20 residues. In DNA, the CDR3 is TGTGCCAGTAGTATGCCGAGGGGACTAGCGGGGCCCTCTAGCACAGATACGCAGTATTTT. It yields the protein CASSMPRGLAGPSSTDTQYF.

The chain is built from TRBV23-1 and TRBJ2-7, with TRBD1 matching 8 bases. TRBV23-1 is labeled an ORF, and its function is uncertain. The CDR3 length is 15 residues. With V trimmed by 0 bases and J by 3 bases, 4 bases remained unmatched. The CDR3 region is CASSQSRDRGYEQYF. CDR3 DNA sequence: TGCGCCAGCAGTCAATCGAGAGACAGGGGCTACGAGCAGTACTTC.

The chain has TRBV5-4 and TRBJ1-2; D unresolved. This CDR3 has 13 amino acids. V was clipped by 4 bases and J by 6 bases, with 13 bases between them. The germline V gene has CDR1 SGHNT and CDR2 YYREEE (reference sequence). CDR3 bases: TGTGCCAGCAGCGCCAGGCTATCAGATGGCTACACCTTC. Its protein product is CASSARLSDGYTF.

V gene TRBV6-1 combines with J gene TRBJ1-3, with a tentative D call TRBD1 (5 bases). CDR3 length: 13 residues. Per germline, CDR1 MNHNS and CDR2 SASEGT. Trimming shortened V by 5 bases and J by 10 bases, and 15 bases separated the two germline ends. As DNA, the CDR3 is TGTGCCAGCAGTCCCGACGGGGGGTTAACCATATATTTT. Residues: CASSPDGGLTIYF.

The gene calls are TRBV21-1 and TRBJ2-3; the D call of TRBD2 is as the table states it, not checked on the DNA. TRBV21-1 is assigned pseudogene status. This CDR3 region has 17 residues. The DNA for the CDR3 is TGTGCCAGCAGGGGTCCCCTCATGGGGGGGAGGACAGATACGCAGTATTTT. Protein: CASRGPLMGGRTDTQYF.

The chain combines TRBV7-9 with TRBJ2-5; TRBD2 aligns across 10 bases. Germline trimming cut 4 bases from V and 6 bases from J; bases unmatched to any gene: 2. The germline V gene has CDR1 SEHNR and CDR2 FQNEAQ (reference sequence). This CDR3 spans 13 amino acids. CDR3 sequence reads: CASSSSGSQTQYF. CDR3 DNA sequence: TGTGCCAGCAGCTCTAGCGGGAGTCAGACCCAGTACTTC.

The chain combines TRBV30 with TRBJ1-3; no reliable D call. The CDR3 length is 16 residues. Trimming removed 1 base from V and 0 bases from J, with 13 bases in between. Germline loops: CDR1 GTSNPN, CDR2 SVGIG (reference sequence). This CDR3 reads CAWSAPPLSSGNTIYF. The DNA for the CDR3 is TGTGCCTGGAGTGCCCCCCCCCTGAGCTCTGGAAACACCATATATTTT.

CDR3 nucleotides: TGCAGCGCCTTCCGTGAGAACACCATATATTTT. It yields the protein CSAFRENTIYF. This rearrangement joins TRBV29-1 to TRBJ1-3; D gene uncertain. Germline V CDR1 and CDR2: SQVTM, ANQGSEA. V was pared by 7 bases and J by 7 bases, with 11 bases between. The CDR3 sequence is 11 residues long. The complete variable domain, with remaining parts taken from reference TRBV29-1 and TRBJ1-3, reads SAVISQKPSRDICQRGTSLTIQCQVDSQVTMMFWYRQQPGQSLTLIATANQGSEATYESGFVIDKFPISRPNLTFSTLTVSNMSPEDSSIYLCSAFRENTIYFGEGSWLTVV.

The chain joins TRBV19 to TRBJ2-1, with 8 positions matching TRBD2. J was trimmed by 4 bases and V by 9 bases; bases with no gene match: 17. The CDR3 loop spans 17 amino acids. Germline V gene lookup returns CDR1 LNHDA and CDR2 SQIVND (reference sequence). The CDR3 here is CASRTRDGRGVYNEQFF. The DNA for the CDR3 is TGTGCCAGCAGAACCCGGGACGGGAGGGGGGTATACAATGAGCAGTTCTTC.

This sequence joins TRBV6-4 and TRBJ2-3; D perhaps matches TRBD2 (5 bases). CDR1 is MRHNA and CDR2 is SNTAGT in the germline V gene. This CDR3 has 15 residues. V lost 3 bases and J lost 0, with 10 bases in between. The CDR3 here is CASSEGGSSTDTQYF. The CDR3 DNA sequence: TGTGCCAGCAGTGAAGGCGGGTCTAGCACAGATACGCAGTATTTT.

The chain carries TRBV6-1 and TRBJ2-7; possible D gene TRBD2, 6 bases. The CDR3 consists of 15 residues. The germline gives CDR1 MNHNS, CDR2 SASEGT. V was trimmed by 3 bases and J by 3 bases, leaving 15 bases between them. The CDR3 DNA follows: TGTGCCAGCAGTGAGGGCAGGGAGGCCCTCTACGAGCAGTACTTC. The encoded protein is CASSEGREALYEQYF.

The gene calls are TRBV18 and TRBJ2-7, with TRBD1 identical over 7 bases. V shed 1 base and J 3 bases; nucleotides not matched to a gene: 0. The CDR3 length is 13 residues. Germline CDR1 is KGHSH and CDR2 is LQKENI. The CDR3 bases are TGTGCCAGCTCACCACGGGACAGCTACGAGCAGTACTTC. Its translation is CASSPRDSYEQYF.

CDR3 coding DNA: TGTGCCAGCAGCAAAGCGCAGGGACTTACCTACGAGCAGTACTTC. This translates into CASSKAQGLTYEQYF. The chain combines TRBV21-1 with TRBJ2-7; the table's D call of TRBD2 was not tested on the DNA. TRBV21-1 is assigned pseudogene status. CDR3 length: 15 residues.

The gene calls are TRBV4-1 and TRBJ1-5; the D is unclear. From germline, CDR1 is MGHRA and CDR2 YSYEKL. The CDR3 length is 15 residues. Trimming removed 0 bases at V and 6 bases at J, with 12 bases between. CDR3 protein: CASSQENEVGQPQHF. CDR3 nucleotides: TGCGCCAGCAGCCAAGAGAACGAGGTGGGTCAGCCCCAGCATTTT.

The rearrangement uses TRBV12-1 and TRBJ2-5; the table names TRBD2, a call not compared with the DNA. TRBV12-1 is designated a pseudogene. The CDR3 extends over 16 amino acids. CDR3 nucleotide sequence: TGTGCCAGCAGCTCACCACGGACTAGTGGGCGGGAGACCCAGTACTTC. It translates to CASSSPRTSGRETQYF.

This clone was counted a single time. V and J are TRBV7-9 and TRBJ1-2; D is unclear. The CDR3 totals 13 residues. Germline V CDR1 and CDR2: SEHNR, FQNEAQ (reference sequence). V was clipped by 9 bases and J by 6 bases, with 17 bases between them. For the CDR3, the DNA is TGTGCCAGTGGGGTATCGGGAGACCATGGCTACACCTTC. It yields the protein CASGVSGDHGYTF.

CDR3 sequence: CASSYRAGATGELFF. CDR3 sequence (DNA): TGTGCCAGCAGTTACAGGGCGGGGGCAACCGGGGAGCTGTTTTTT. The V and J genes are TRBV6-5 and TRBJ2-2; maybe TRBD2 (7 bases). Trimming left V 2 bases short and J 5 bases short, with 12 bases between. The CDR3 has 15 amino acids. The germline gives CDR1 MNHEY, CDR2 SVGAGI.

The chain links TRBV6-6 to TRBJ2-3; D possibly corresponds to TRBD1 (5 bases). The CDR3 is made up of 15 amino acids. Looked up from germline, CDR1 is MNHNY and CDR2 is SVGAGI (reference sequence). Trimming removed 0 bases from V and 6 bases from J, with 13 bases in between. The CDR3 is CASSYSSFSGDTQYF. CDR3 sequence (DNA): TGTGCCAGCAGTTACTCGAGCTTCTCAGGGGATACGCAGTATTTT.

The V and J genes are TRBV4-2 and TRBJ2-1, with TRBD2 as a possible D gene (6 bases). The CDR3 covers 18 residues. V lost 0 bases, J lost 3 bases, and 18 bases lay in between. Germline V gene lookup returns CDR1 LGHNA and CDR2 YNFKEQ. CDR3 region: CASSQEGSGLGYYNEQFF. The CDR3 region has the DNA TGTGCCAGCAGCCAAGAGGGGTCGGGACTGGGGTACTACAATGAGCAGTTCTTC.

This rearrangement joins TRBV9 to TRBJ1-2, with TRBD1 matching 10 bases. Germline CDR1 is SGDLS and CDR2 is YYNGEE. The CDR3 consists of 14 residues. With 5 bases clipped from V and 6 bases from J, the junction kept 7 bases outside the gene matches. CDR3: CASRSSGTGDGYTF. The CDR3 DNA reads TGTGCCAGCAGAAGTTCCGGGACAGGGGATGGCTACACCTTC.

V is TRBV7-4 and J is TRBJ2-5, with 10 bases aligning to TRBD2. The length of the CDR3 is 18 residues. The V and J ends lost 1 base and 2 bases, in that order; junction bases with no gene match: 10. Germline assignment: CDR1 SGHVT and CDR2 SQSDAQ. CDR3 residues: CASSLGSSGSNPQETQYF. CDR3 DNA sequence: TGTGCCAGCAGCTTAGGGTCTAGCGGGAGTAACCCTCAAGAGACCCAGTACTTC.

The chain has TRBV5-4 and TRBJ2-7, with TRBD2 as a possible D gene (7 bases). From germline, CDR1 is SGHNT and CDR2 YYREEE (reference sequence). The CDR3 is 13 residues long. V gave up 5 bases and J gave up 7 bases, with 16 bases separating them. The DNA for the CDR3 is TGTGCCAGCAGGCCCCGGGGGGCCGGAGAGCAGTACTTC. Translated, it gives CASRPRGAGEQYF.

The chain recombines TRBV28 with TRBJ1-4, with unresolved D. V gave up 3 bases and J gave up 0 bases, with 20 bases separating them. Germline lookup yields CDR1 MDHEN and CDR2 SYDVKM. The CDR3 is 19 amino acids. In DNA form, the CDR3 reads TGTGCCAGCAGTTTCTTCGCGTGGTCGAGTCCTTCAACTAATGAAAAACTGTTTTTT. The encoded protein is CASSFFAWSSPSTNEKLFF.

V usage is TRBV4-2 and J usage is TRBJ1-2; 7 bases match TRBD1. CDR1 is LGHNA and CDR2 is YNFKEQ in the germline V gene. CDR3 length: 16 residues. V trimming: 0 bases; J trimming: 5 bases; junction bases outside the gene matches: 9. The CDR3 bases are TGTGCCAGCAGCCAAGAGGCAGGGGGGAGTTCATATGGCTACACCTTC. This gives the protein CASSQEAGGSSYGYTF.

The chain links TRBV19 to TRBJ2-1; 8 bases fit TRBD2. This CDR3 is 17 amino acids long. Germline V CDR1 and CDR2: LNHDA, SQIVND (reference sequence). V shed 1 base and J 8 bases; nucleotides not matched to a gene: 13. The CDR3 nucleotides read TGTGCCAGTAGTATAGTAGGGACCGGGACTAGAGGAGATGAGCAGTTCTTC. It encodes CASSIVGTGTRGDEQFF.

The chain recombines TRBV11-3 with TRBJ1-1; no clear D gene. Germline assignment: CDR1 SGHNT and CDR2 YENEEA. This CDR3 spans 13 amino acids. The ends were cut back, 5 bases at V and 2 bases at J, with 9 bases in the middle. The CDR3 DNA reads TGTGCCAGCAGCCTCAACACCAACACTGAAGCTTTCTTT. This sequence encodes CASSLNTNTEAFF.

J is TRBJ2-1 and V is TRBV12-5; weak D call: TRBD2 (6 bases). In germline, CDR1 is LGHNT, CDR2 FRNRAP. The CDR3 sequence is 18 residues long. Trimming pared 0 bases from V and 0 bases from J, leaving 15 bases between. DNA for the CDR3: TGTGCTAGTGGTTTGGTACTCCGGGACTCGAGCTCCTACAATGAGCAGTTCTTC. Amino acids: CASGLVLRDSSSYNEQFF.

The chain employs TRBV6-5 and TRBJ2-7; no clear D gene. The germline CDR1 and CDR2 sequences are MNHEY and SVGAGI. Trimming shortened V by 6 bases and J by 5 bases, and 20 bases separated the two germline ends. The CDR3 runs 15 residues. CDR3 sequence: CASSPKDEAYDEQYF. DNA of the CDR3: TGTGCCAGCAGCCCGAAAGACGAGGCCTACGACGAGCAGTACTTC.

This chain connects TRBV6-6 to TRBJ2-7; 9 bases agree with TRBD1. V lost 6 bases and J lost 3; bases outside the gene matches: 6. This CDR3 has 14 residues. The germline gives CDR1 MNHNY, CDR2 SVGAGI (reference sequence). CDR3 coding DNA: TGTGCCAGCAGCAAGACAGGGGGGGGCTACGAGCAGTACTTC. This codes for CASSKTGGGYEQYF.